These 13 T cell receptor beta chains originate from one sample sequenced in a study of blood T cells in healthy people across ages. Combining a sample-barcoded 5' primer with a J-beta primer mix, a second PCR ran for roughly 7 to 12 cycles. TCRdb fed the 5' RACE reads into MiXCR, producing one record per CDR3 protein. The data contain hundreds of thousands of distinct CDR3 sequences, 55% to 70% of them singletons. The sequencing input was blood. These receptors were obtained from a man aged 25 to 40 in good health.

A word on this clonotype: This sequence may be a read error, since a much larger clone differs from it by one base. The chain employs TRBV20-1 and TRBJ2-7; 11 positions match TRBD2. The length of the CDR3 is 15 residues. The junction had 10 bases not matched to a gene; V was cut back by 2 bases and J by 7 bases. Germline CDR1 is DFQATT and CDR2 is SNEGSKA (reference sequence). This CDR3 is CSARLGTSGANEQYF. In DNA, the CDR3 is TGCAGTGCTAGACTTGGGACTAGCGGAGCTAATGAGCAGTACTTC.

The gene calls are TRBV11-2 and TRBJ2-5; D is undetermined. Germline CDR1 SGHAT, CDR2 FQNNGV. V lost 5 bases, J lost 2 bases, and 12 bases lay in between. CDR3 size: 14 residues. The CDR3: CASSRTAVQETQYF. Written as DNA, the CDR3 is TGTGCCAGCAGCCGCACGGCAGTTCAAGAGACCCAGTACTTC.

The chain recombines TRBV20-1 with TRBJ2-5; TRBD2 aligns across 11 bases. J gave up 5 bases and V 1 base, and 6 bases lay outside the gene matches. There are 15 residues in the CDR3. Germline V gene sequence: CDR1 DFQATT, CDR2 SNEGSKA (reference sequence). Written as DNA, the CDR3 is TGCAGTGCTAGAGCCGGGACTAGCGGCGGGGAGACCCAGTACTTC. Its translation is CSARAGTSGGETQYF.

Worth noting for this clonotype: The junction and the germline gene differ at one end; a read error may be behind it. The chain combines TRBV27 with TRBJ2-7; D perhaps matches TRBD1 (5 bases). Germline V lookup: CDR1 MNHEY, CDR2 SMNVEV (reference sequence). The CDR3 is 14 residues long. CDR3: CVSSLGQGEYEQYF. DNA for the CDR3: TGTGTCAGCAGTTTAGGGCAGGGCGAATACGAGCAGTACTTC.

The chain carries TRBV6-5 and TRBJ2-3, with TRBD2 matching 7 bases. Germline values: CDR1 MNHEY, CDR2 SVGAGI. The CDR3 runs to 15 residues. With V trimmed by 10 bases and J by 2 bases, 12 bases remained unmatched. The CDR3 region has the DNA TGTGCCACAAAACGAGCGGGAATAATCACAGATACGCAGTATTTT. Amino acids: CATKRAGIITDTQYF.

The genes are TRBV10-3 and TRBJ1-2, with unresolved D. CDR3 length: 12 residues. Germline loops: CDR1 ENHRY, CDR2 SYGVKD. Deletions cut 0 bases from V and 8 bases from J, with 7 bases between. CDR3 region: CAISESEDGYTF. The CDR3 nucleotides read TGTGCCATCAGTGAGTCGGAGGACGGCTACACCTTC.

The rearrangement links TRBV28 to TRBJ2-5; maybe TRBD2 (6 bases). V lost 6 bases and J 7 bases, leaving 15 bases between the germline ends. Germline lookup yields CDR1 MDHEN and CDR2 SYDVKM. The CDR3 extends over 13 amino acids. The chain's CDR3 is CASSPGSLATQYF. Here the CDR3 DNA reads TGTGCCAGCAGCCCCGGGAGCTTAGCGACCCAGTACTTC.

V usage is TRBV7-9 and J usage is TRBJ1-6; 9 bases are shared with TRBD1. This CDR3 spans 15 amino acids. After removal of 5 bases from V and 8 bases from J, the junction contained 7 bases not matched to a gene. Germline CDR1 SEHNR, CDR2 FQNEAQ (reference sequence). The CDR3, as DNA: TGTGCCAGCAGCCCGACAGGGGGTGAAGATTCACCCCTCCACTTT. This translates into CASSPTGGEDSPLHF. Based on the CDR3 plus reference TRBV7-9 and TRBJ1-6, the full variable domain is DTGVSQNPRHKITKRGQNVTFRCDPISEHNRLYWYRQTLGQGPEFLTYFQNEAQLEKSRLLSDRFSAERPKGSFSTLEIQRTEQGDSAMYLCASSPTGGEDSPLHFGNGTRLTVT.

The chain carries TRBV10-3 and TRBJ2-7; 7 bases map to TRBD2. Trimming at V came to 2 bases and at J to 2 bases, leaving 3 bases not matched to a gene. The CDR3 is made up of 14 amino acids. Germline loops: CDR1 ENHRY, CDR2 SYGVKD. The CDR3: CAISEGGGAYEQYF. The CDR3 bases are TGTGCCATCAGTGAGGGGGGGGGTGCCTACGAGCAGTACTTC.

This clonotype was counted a few times. V and J are TRBV5-1 and TRBJ2-3; D perhaps matches TRBD2 (6 bases). The CDR3 extends over 14 amino acids. Germline assignment: CDR1 SGHRS and CDR2 YFSETQ. The germline V and J ends were trimmed by 9 bases and 0 bases, with 14 bases remaining between them. The DNA of the CDR3 is TGCGCCACCCGACCGGGAGAAAGCACAGATACGCAGTATTTT. Translating it yields CATRPGESTDTQYF.

The V gene is TRBV20-1, the J gene TRBJ1-1; TRBD1 is a possible D gene (5 bases). Trimming took 6 bases from V and 1 from J, leaving 18 bases between them. The germline CDR1 and CDR2 sequences are DFQATT and SNEGSKA (reference sequence). CDR3 size: 15 residues. Written as DNA, the CDR3 is TGCAGTGCAACAAGCCCAGGGTGGCCGAACACTGAAGCTTTCTTT. This translates into CSATSPGWPNTEAFF.

This clonotype was detected only a few times. This chain connects TRBV29-1 to TRBJ2-3; 10 bases are shared with TRBD1. This CDR3 region has 13 residues. Losses at the gene ends were 8 bases for V and 4 bases for J; bases not matched to a gene: 6. The germline V gene encodes CDR1 SQVTM and CDR2 ANQGSEA. The CDR3 coding sequence is TGCAGCCATCGGGACAGGGGTCCAGATACGCAGTATTTT. Its translation is CSHRDRGPDTQYF.

V gene TRBV5-5 combines with J gene TRBJ2-3; TRBD2 matches 9 bases. CDR3 length equals 15 residues. V gave up 9 bases and J gave up 3 bases; unmatched junction bases: 11. Germline V lookup: CDR1 SGHKS, CDR2 YYEKEE (reference sequence). CDR3 DNA: TGTGCCACCTTCTCGAGTAGCGGGAGTACAGATACGCAGTATTTT. Translation: CATFSSSGSTDTQYF.